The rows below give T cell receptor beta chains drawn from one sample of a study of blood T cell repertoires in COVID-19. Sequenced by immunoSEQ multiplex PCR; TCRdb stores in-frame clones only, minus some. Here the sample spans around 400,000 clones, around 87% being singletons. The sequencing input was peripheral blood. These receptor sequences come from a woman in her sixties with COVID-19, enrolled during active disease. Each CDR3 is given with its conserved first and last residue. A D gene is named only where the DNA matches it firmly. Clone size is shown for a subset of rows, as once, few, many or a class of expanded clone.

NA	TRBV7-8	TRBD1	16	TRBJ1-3	CASSPFTGGFGNTIYF	TGTGCCAGCAGCCCGTTTACAGGGGGCTTCGGAAACACCATATATTTT
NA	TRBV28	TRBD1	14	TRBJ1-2	CASTPLDRDYGYTF	TGTGCCAGCACCCCCCTGGACAGGGACTATGGCTACACCTTC
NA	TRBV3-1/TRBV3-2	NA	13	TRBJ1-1	CASSPPTGSKAFF	TGTGCCAGCAGCCCACCAACAGGGTCTAAAGCTTTCTTT
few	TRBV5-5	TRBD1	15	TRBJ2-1	CASSGQGVSYNEQFF	TGTGCCAGCAGTGGACAGGGGGTCTCCTACAATGAGCAGTTCTTC
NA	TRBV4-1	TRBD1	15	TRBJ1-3	CASSHTGASGNTIYF	TGCGCCAGCAGCCACACAGGGGCGAGCGGAAACACCATATATTTT
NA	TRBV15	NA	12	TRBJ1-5	CATSVGNQPQHF	TGTGCCACCAGCGTAGGCAATCAGCCCCAGCATTTT
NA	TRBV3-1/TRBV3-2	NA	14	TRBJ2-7	CASSQIGGSYEQYF	TGTGCCAGCAGCCAAATCGGGGGATCCTACGAGCAGTACTTC
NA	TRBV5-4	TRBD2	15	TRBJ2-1	CASSRTSGGISEQFF	TGTGCCAGCAGCCGGACTAGCGGGGGGATCAGTGAGCAGTTCTTC
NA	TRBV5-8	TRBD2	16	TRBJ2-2	CASSYSGGTNTGELFF	TGTGCCAGCAGTTATAGCGGGGGGACGAACACCGGGGAGCTGTTTTTT
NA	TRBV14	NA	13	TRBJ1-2	CASSQSRVYGYTF	TGTGCCAGCAGCCAAAGTCGAGTCTATGGCTACACCTTC
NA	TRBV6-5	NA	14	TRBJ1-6	CASSYRQYNSPLHF	TGTGCCAGCAGTTACAGACAGTATAATTCACCCCTCCACTTT
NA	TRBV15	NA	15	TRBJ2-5	CATSRSGEGEETQYF	TGTGCCACCAGCAGATCAGGGGAAGGAGAAGAGACCCAGTACTTC
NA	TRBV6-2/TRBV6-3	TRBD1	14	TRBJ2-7	CASSPRQGRHEQYF	TGTGCCAGCAGTCCACGACAGGGTAGACACGAGCAGTACTTC
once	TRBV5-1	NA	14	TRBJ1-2	CASSLGTDKYGYTF	TGCGCCAGCAGCTTGGGGACTGATAAGTATGGCTACACCTTC
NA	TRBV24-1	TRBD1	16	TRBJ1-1	CATSEPGQGDSPEAFF	TGTGCCACCAGTGAACCGGGACAGGGAGATTCTCCTGAAGCTTTCTTT
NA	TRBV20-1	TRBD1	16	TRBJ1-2	CSASIRTGRGHYGYTF	TGCAGTGCTAGTATTAGGACAGGGAGGGGTCACTATGGCTACACCTTC
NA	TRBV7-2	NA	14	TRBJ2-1	CASSLGGGPNEQFF	TGTGCCAGCAGCTTAGGCGGGGGCCCGAATGAGCAGTTCTTC
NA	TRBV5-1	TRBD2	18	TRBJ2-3	CASRTRLAGGSRTDTQYF	TGCGCCAGCAGGACCCGGCTAGCGGGGGGCTCTCGGACAGATACGCAGTATTTT
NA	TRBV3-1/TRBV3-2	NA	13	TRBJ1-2	CASTATGQESYTF	TGTGCCAGCACCGCGACAGGTCAGGAAAGCTACACCTTC
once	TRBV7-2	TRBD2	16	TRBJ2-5	CASSLSGTSGGETQYF	TGTGCCAGCAGCTTATCCGGGACTAGCGGGGGGGAGACCCAGTACTTC
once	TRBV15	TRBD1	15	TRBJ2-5	CATSVPSGGQETQYF	TGTGCCACCAGCGTCCCTTCAGGGGGCCAAGAGACCCAGTACTTC
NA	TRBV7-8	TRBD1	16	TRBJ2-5	CASSQVPGTGLETQYF	TGTGCCAGCAGCCAGGTCCCCGGGACAGGGTTGGAGACCCAGTACTTC
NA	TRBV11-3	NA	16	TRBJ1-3	CASSSNTAVSGNTIYF	TGTGCCAGCAGCTCGAACACAGCGGTCTCTGGAAACACCATATATTTT
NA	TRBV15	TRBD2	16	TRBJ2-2	CATSTRSGALFGELFF	TGTGCCACCAGCACGAGGAGCGGGGCCCTATTCGGGGAGCTGTTTTTT
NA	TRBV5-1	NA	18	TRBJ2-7	CASGSGGATFTSSYEQYF	TGCGCCAGCGGTAGCGGTGGGGCTACCTTTACAAGCTCCTACGAGCAGTACTTC
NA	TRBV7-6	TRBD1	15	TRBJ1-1	CASSAEGARNTEAFF	TGTGCCAGCAGCGCCGAGGGGGCCAGGAACACTGAAGCTTTCTTT
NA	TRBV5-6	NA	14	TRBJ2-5	CASSPRGYQETQYF	TGTGCCAGCAGCCCCCGGGGGTACCAAGAGACCCAGTACTTC
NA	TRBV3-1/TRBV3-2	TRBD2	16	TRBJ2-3	CASSQRLAGTTDTQYF	TGTGCCAGCAGCCAGCGACTAGCGGGTACCACAGATACGCAGTATTTT
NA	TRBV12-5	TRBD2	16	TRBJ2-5	CASGLGASGDQETQYF	TGTGCTAGTGGTTTGGGGGCTAGCGGGGACCAAGAGACCCAGTACTTC
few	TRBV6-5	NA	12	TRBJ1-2	CASSLSGYGYTF	TGTGCCAGCAGTTTATCGGGCTATGGCTACACCTTC
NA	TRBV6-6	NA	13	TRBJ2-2	CASSYIAGGELFF	TGTGCCAGCAGTTACATCGCGGGCGGGGAGCTGTTTTTT
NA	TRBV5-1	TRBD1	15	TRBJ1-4	CASSPRDSLNEKLFF	TGCGCCAGCAGCCCCCGGGACAGTCTTAATGAAAAACTGTTTTTT
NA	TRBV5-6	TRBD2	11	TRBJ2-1	CASGLSGEQFF	TGTGCCAGCGGACTTAGCGGGGAGCAGTTCTTC
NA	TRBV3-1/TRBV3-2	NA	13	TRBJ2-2	CASSRIRAGELFF	TGTGCCAGCAGCCGAATAAGAGCCGGGGAGCTGTTTTTT
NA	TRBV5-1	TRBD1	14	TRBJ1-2	CASSPPGQSYGYTF	TGCGCCAGCAGCCCCCCGGGACAGTCCTATGGCTACACCTTC
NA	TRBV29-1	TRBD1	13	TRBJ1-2	CSVPAGTGEGYTF	TGCAGCGTACCCGCCGGGACAGGAGAAGGCTACACCTTC
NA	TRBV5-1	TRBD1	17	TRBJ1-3	CASSGWDRAGAGNTIYF	TGCGCCAGCAGCGGATGGGACAGGGCCGGGGCTGGAAACACCATATATTTT
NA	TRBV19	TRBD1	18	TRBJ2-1	CASSNGGSGTGAYNEQFF	TGTGCCAGTAGTAACGGCGGATCCGGGACAGGGGCCTACAATGAGCAGTTCTTC
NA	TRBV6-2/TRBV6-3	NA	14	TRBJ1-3	CASSYGGTGNTIYF	TGTGCCAGCAGTTACGGGGGGACTGGAAACACCATATATTTT
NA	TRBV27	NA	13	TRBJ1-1	CASSLGSGTEAFF	TGTGCCAGCAGTTTGGGGTCGGGGACTGAAGCTTTCTTT
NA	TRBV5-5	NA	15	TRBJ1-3	CASGTALIPGNTIYF	TGTGCCAGCGGCACAGCTCTGATACCTGGAAACACCATATATTTT
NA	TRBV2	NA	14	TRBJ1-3	CASSGYIGGNTIYF	TGTGCCAGCAGTGGGTACATTGGTGGAAACACCATATATTTT
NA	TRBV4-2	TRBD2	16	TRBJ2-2	CASSQVATSGGRGAVF	TGTGCCAGCAGCCAAGTTGCGACTAGCGGGGGCCGGGGAGCTGTTTTT
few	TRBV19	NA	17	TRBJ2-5	CASSIGASDGSQETQYF	TGTGCCAGTAGTATAGGGGCTTCGGACGGGAGCCAAGAGACCCAGTACTTC
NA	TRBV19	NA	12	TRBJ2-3	CASGSWTDTQYF	TGTGCCAGCGGTAGTTGGACAGATACGCAGTATTTT
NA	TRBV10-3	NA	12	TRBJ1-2	CAISESSYGYTF	TGTGCCATCAGTGAGTCCAGCTATGGCTACACCTTC
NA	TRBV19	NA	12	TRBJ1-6	CASTQGGSPLHF	TGTGCCAGTACCCAGGGTGGATCACCCCTCCACTTT
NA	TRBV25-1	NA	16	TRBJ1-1	CASSEWYAGSGLVAFF	TGTGCCAGCAGTGAATGGTACGCAGGGTCTGGATTAGTGGCTTTCTTT
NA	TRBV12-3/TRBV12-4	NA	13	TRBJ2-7	CASSIDRSYEQYF	TGTGCCAGCAGTATTGACAGGAGCTACGAGCAGTACTTC
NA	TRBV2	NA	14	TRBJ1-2	CASSGMIGAHGYTF	TGTGCCAGCAGTGGGATGATAGGGGCCCATGGCTACACCTTC
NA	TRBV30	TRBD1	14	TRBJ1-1	CAWSPGTGQTEAFF	TGTGCCTGGAGTCCCGGGACAGGGCAGACTGAAGCTTTCTTT
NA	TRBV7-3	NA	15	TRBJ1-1	CASSLSGGSLTEAFF	TGTGCCAGCAGCTTAAGTGGGGGCTCCCTCACTGAAGCTTTCTTT
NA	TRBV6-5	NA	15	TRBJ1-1	CASTNYGQRNTEAFF	TGTGCCAGCACAAACTACGGACAGCGGAACACTGAAGCTTTCTTT
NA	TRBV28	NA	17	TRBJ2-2	CASRPGLPGDNTGELFF	TGTGCCAGCAGACCGGGACTCCCGGGGGATAACACCGGGGAGCTGTTTTTT
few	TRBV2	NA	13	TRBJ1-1	CASTGDQGTEAFF	TGTGCCAGCACAGGGGACCAGGGAACTGAAGCTTTCTTT